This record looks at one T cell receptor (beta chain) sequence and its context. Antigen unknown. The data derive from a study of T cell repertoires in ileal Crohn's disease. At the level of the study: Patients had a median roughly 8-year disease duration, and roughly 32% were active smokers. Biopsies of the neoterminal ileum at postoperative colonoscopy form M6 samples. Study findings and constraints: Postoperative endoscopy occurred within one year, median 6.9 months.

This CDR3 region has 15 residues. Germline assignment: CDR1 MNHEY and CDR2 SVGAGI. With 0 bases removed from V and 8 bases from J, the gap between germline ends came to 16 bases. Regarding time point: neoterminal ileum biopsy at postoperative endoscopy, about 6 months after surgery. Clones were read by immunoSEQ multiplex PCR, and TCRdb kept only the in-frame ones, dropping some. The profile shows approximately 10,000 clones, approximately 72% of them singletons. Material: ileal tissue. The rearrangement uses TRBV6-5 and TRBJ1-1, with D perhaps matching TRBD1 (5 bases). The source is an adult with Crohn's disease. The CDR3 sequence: CASSYSWAGQKEAFF. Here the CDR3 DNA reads TGTGCCAGCAGTTACTCATGGGCAGGACAAAAAGAAGCTTTCTTT.